These 5 T cell receptor beta chains came from one sample sequenced in a study of metastatic and nonmetastatic thyroid tumors. TCRdb re-called clones via MiXCR from the PCR reads. The sample shows about 12,000 clones, under 30% of them seen only once. No treatment of any kind had been given to any patient before thyroid surgery. Sequences were obtained from tumor tissue. These receptors originate from a female donor with papillary thyroid cancer or a benign thyroid nodule (not recorded which). Some clones in this sample may be carry-over from other donors' samples.

V is TRBV6-2 or TRBV6-3 and J is TRBJ1-1, with no clear D. The CDR3 has 19 amino acids. The germline V gene has CDR1 MNHEY and CDR2 SVGEGT. Trimming left V 9 bases short and J 2 bases short, with 31 bases between. The CDR3 nucleotides read TGTGCCAGTCTAAGATATAAGCGGCCCCTAAGGCCGACTAACACTGAAGCTTTCTTT. The encoded protein is CASLRYKRPLRPTNTEAFF.

The chain has TRBV5-5 and TRBJ1-5; no reliable D call. The CDR3 totals 13 residues. V lost 4 bases to trimming and J lost 1 base, with 6 bases between them. Germline V gives CDR1 SGHKS, CDR2 YYEKEE (reference sequence). CDR3 bases: TGTGCCAGCAGCCAGGACAGCAATCAGCCCCAGCATTTT. Its protein product is CASSQDSNQPQHF. The full variable domain, in which reference TRBV5-5 and TRBJ1-5 provide the parts outside the CDR3, is DAGVTQSPTHLIKTRGQQVTLRCSPISGHKSVSWYQQVLGQGPQFIFQYYEKEERGRGNFPDRFSARQFPNYSSELNVNALLLGDSALYLCASSQDSNQPQHFGDGTRLSIL.

The table lists this clone with many counts. CDR3 residues: CASSQAGLAGAPEQFF. CDR3 sequence (DNA): TGCGCCAGCAGCCAAGCGGGACTAGCGGGAGCTCCTGAGCAGTTCTTC. The V and J genes are TRBV4-1 and TRBJ2-1; 14 bases align to TRBD2. The V gene's germline CDR1 is MGHRA and CDR2 YSYEKL. There are 16 residues in the CDR3. The trim removed 1 base at V and 9 bases at J, leaving 5 bases unmatched.

The chain combines TRBV4-2 with TRBJ2-3; D gene uncertain. The ends were cut back, 0 bases at V and 4 bases at J, with 14 bases in the middle. Germline lookup yields CDR1 LGHNA and CDR2 YNFKEQ. The CDR3 is 16 amino acids. CDR3 region: CASSQDTRGGADTQYF. The CDR3 coding sequence is TGTGCCAGCAGCCAAGATACGAGAGGCGGCGCAGATACGCAGTATTTT.

This clone showed up just a few times. The chain joins TRBV24-1 to TRBJ2-2; 7 positions agree with TRBD2. The germline V gene encodes CDR1 KGHDR and CDR2 SFDVKD. This CDR3 is built from 14 residues. V lost 7 bases and J lost 4; bases outside the gene matches: 5. In DNA form, the CDR3 reads TGTGCCACCAGGGGCGGGAGAGGCACCGGGGAGCTGTTTTTT. Translating it yields CATRGGRGTGELFF.